The sequence of this TCR beta chain was determined in a study of sequential checkpoint blockade in melanoma. Across the whole study: After nivolumab or ipilimumab alone, roughly 20 patients had week-13 rebiopsies.

As to treatment: randomized to nivolumab then ipilimumab (arm A) or the reverse (arm B). At least ten counts were recorded for this clone. Profiled with immunoSEQ multiplex PCR; TCRdb holds only in-frame clones, not every one. The table has some 2,000 clones, 15% to 20% seen once; the top ten hold about a sixth. The sequence was collected from a human donor with melanoma. This sample comprised tumor tissue (inferred from file names), obtained from a patient given nivolumab and ipilimumab in sequence.

The CDR3 is CASSYSNLLAGIYEQYF. The DNA for the CDR3 is TGTGCCAGCAGTTACTCGAATCTGCTAGCGGGTATCTACGAGCAGTACTTC. This chain links TRBV6-8 with TRBJ2-7; 8 bases map to TRBD2. Trimming cost V 0 bases and J 3 bases; bases outside gene matches: 10. This CDR3 contains 17 residues. In germline, CDR1 is MNHGY, CDR2 SAAAGT.